This T cell receptor (beta chain) was documented in a study of CD8 T cells in ankylosing spondylitis. Study-level points and caveats: Previous work reported some of these motif variants in the synovial fluid and blood of reactive arthritis. Fewer than 10 highly homologous variants made up a TCR beta motif that seemed to typify ankylosing spondylitis blood. The disease-linked clones had a CD8+ phenotype and low blood frequencies. Matched ankylosing spondylitis synovial fluid reportedly contained a significantly enriched population of disease-linked clones.

Regarding this clonotype: Its antigen remains unknown.

This CDR3 is built from 16 residues. J was trimmed by 2 bases and V by 4 bases; bases with no gene match: 7. CDR1 is SGDLS, CDR2 YYNGEE, per germline. Quantitative 5'-RACE with molecular barcodes was used to make the TCR beta libraries. MiXCR was run by TCRdb on the 5' RACE reads, yielding one entry per CDR3 protein. The data hold approximately 150,000 distinct CDR3 sequences, with approximately 17% observed a single time. The rearrangement links TRBV9 to TRBJ2-3; 10 positions match TRBD2. The sequencing input was blood, either unsorted or a sorted T cell fraction (not recorded which). The sequence was collected from a male donor with ankylosing spondylitis. In DNA, the CDR3 is TGTGCCAGCAGCAACGGACTAGCGGCAATCACAGATACGCAGTATTTT. Protein product: CASSNGLAAITDTQYF.